Listed here are 10 T cell receptor beta chains from one sample, sequenced in a study of identical twins (dated by TCRdb to the mid-2010s). Library creation used 5' RACE. TCRdb lists the instrument as Illumina HiSeq 2000. The raw public data were reprocessed by TCRdb itself: fastp quality trimming at Q25, MiXCR clonotype calling, in-frame beta chains only. Rows are unified per CDR3 protein, each entry keeping the most common DNA and genes. The sample table records about 480,000 distinct CDR3 sequences; 14% of these occur just once. The leading ten clones occupy 0.52% of the sample. The sample also formed part of further work on yellow fever vaccine responses in identical twins.

Sequences were obtained from CD4+ T cells sorted from blood. The receptors come from a woman younger than 30 in good health.

The rearrangement uses TRBV4-1 and TRBJ2-7, with D unresolved. This CDR3 is 15 amino acids long. The V and J ends lost 1 base and 3 bases respectively, with 13 bases between them. Germline V gene data show CDR1 as MGHRA and CDR2 as YSYEKL. CDR3 in amino acids: CASSQGLADLYEQYF. CDR3 sequence (DNA): TGCGCCAGCAGCCAAGGGCTCGCGGACCTCTACGAGCAGTACTTC.

V gene TRBV14 combines with J gene TRBJ2-2; D remains unclear. This CDR3 has 15 amino acids. With 2 bases removed from V and 2 bases from J, the gap between germline ends came to 9 bases. The germline V gene has CDR1 SGHDN and CDR2 FVKESK. Here the CDR3 reads CASSQRVRNTGELFF. The DNA for the CDR3 is TGTGCCAGCAGCCAAAGAGTCAGAAACACCGGGGAGCTGTTTTTT.

This rearrangement joins TRBV4-2 to TRBJ2-4; 7 positions agree with TRBD2. From germline, CDR1 is LGHNA and CDR2 YNFKEQ. The CDR3 has 18 amino acids. Unmatched junction bases numbered 12, after V lost 4 bases and J lost 0 bases. CDR3 region: CASSPAAGVSLAKNIQYF. CDR3 coding DNA: TGTGCCAGCAGCCCTGCGGCGGGAGTAAGCCTAGCCAAAAACATTCAGTACTTC.

This clonotype was counted between two and nine times. CDR3 loop: CASSSYSNEQFF. The CDR3 nucleotides read TGTGCCAGCAGCTCCTACTCGAATGAGCAGTTCTTC. V is TRBV7-2 and J is TRBJ2-1, with D uncertain. The CDR3 contains 12 residues. Germline CDR1 is SGHTA and CDR2 is FQGNSA. The V and J ends lost 4 bases and 7 bases respectively, with 8 bases between them.

This chain connects TRBV20-1 to TRBJ1-5, with D perhaps matching TRBD1 (5 bases). This CDR3 is 17 amino acids long. Between the trimmed V and J ends, which lost 0 bases and 2 bases, there was a span of 17 bases. Germline V gene data show CDR1 as DFQATT and CDR2 as SNEGSKA (reference sequence). Written as DNA, the CDR3 is TGCAGTGCTAGAGATCTCTTTGGGGGGGTCGGCAATCAGCCCCAGCATTTT. Translated: CSARDLFGGVGNQPQHF.

This clonotype was detected many times. The chain joins TRBV12-3 or TRBV12-4 to TRBJ2-5; D remains ambiguous. The CDR3 consists of 13 residues. The V gene lost 2 bases and the J gene lost 3 bases, with 7 bases spanning the gap. The CDR3 region has the DNA TGTGCCAGCAGTTTAACCCCAAAAGAGACCCAGTACTTC. This translates into CASSLTPKETQYF.

This clonotype was detected a few times. This chain connects TRBV6-5 to TRBJ2-7; 8 nucleotides match TRBD1. V dropped 1 base and J dropped 4; count of bases not matched to a gene: 3. The CDR3 runs to 14 residues. Looked up from germline, CDR1 is MNHEY and CDR2 is SVGAGI. The CDR3: CASSYLQGEYEQYF. CDR3 sequence (DNA): TGTGCCAGCAGTTACTTACAGGGGGAGTACGAGCAGTACTTC.

V and J are TRBV15 and TRBJ1-5, with D unclear. The length of the CDR3 is 16 residues. V gave up 0 bases and J gave up 1 base, with 10 bases separating them. The V gene's germline CDR1 is LNHNV and CDR2 YYDKDF (reference sequence). The CDR3 is CATSRDLTSSNQPQHF. The CDR3 nucleotides are TGTGCCACCAGCAGAGACCTTACCTCGAGCAATCAGCCCCAGCATTTT.

This clonotype was picked up a small number of times. V is TRBV7-9 and J is TRBJ2-1; unclear D gene. V shed 5 bases and J shed 4 bases, with 18 bases lying between them. Germline CDR1 SEHNR, CDR2 FQNEAQ (reference sequence). This CDR3 has 16 amino acids. CDR3 sequence (DNA): TGTGCCAGCAGCAGAGACTCTCCTCTGGCTTACAATGAGCAGTTCTTC. Its protein is CASSRDSPLAYNEQFF.

In its sample, this clonotype was seen a few times. The chain combines TRBV10-3 with TRBJ2-2; TRBD1 matches 7 bases. With V trimmed by 2 bases and J by 2 bases, 2 bases remained unmatched. Germline lookup yields CDR1 ENHRY and CDR2 SYGVKD. CDR3 length equals 15 residues. The CDR3 region has the DNA TGTGCCATCAGTGAGAGACAGGGTAACACCGGGGAGCTGTTTTTT. Its protein is CAISERQGNTGELFF.